This T cell receptor beta chain was observed in a study of blood T cell repertoires in COVID-19. Across the study: Acute and convalescent COVID-19 specimens originated in the United States, Italy and Spain. Nucleic acid was either cDNA or gDNA, and it came from T cells, B-cell-depleted T cells, or PBMCs.

V was clipped by 3 bases and J by 4 bases; unmatched bases: 3. Germline lookup yields CDR1 KGHSH and CDR2 LQKENI. The CDR3 has 14 amino acids. Patients from Seattle were sampled longitudinally, starting during active infection. Some clones are missing from TCRdb's copy, which holds only in-frame ones; the method was immunoSEQ multiplex PCR. The sample shows about 180,000 clones, about 83% of them seen only once. This TCR was sampled from a woman in her 70s with COVID-19, enrolled during active disease. The chain is built from TRBV18 and TRBJ2-1, with 7 bases fitting TRBD2. Sequenced sample: peripheral blood. The CDR3: CASSPSGGYNEQFF. The CDR3 coding sequence is TGTGCCAGCTCACCTTCCGGGGGGTACAATGAGCAGTTCTTC.